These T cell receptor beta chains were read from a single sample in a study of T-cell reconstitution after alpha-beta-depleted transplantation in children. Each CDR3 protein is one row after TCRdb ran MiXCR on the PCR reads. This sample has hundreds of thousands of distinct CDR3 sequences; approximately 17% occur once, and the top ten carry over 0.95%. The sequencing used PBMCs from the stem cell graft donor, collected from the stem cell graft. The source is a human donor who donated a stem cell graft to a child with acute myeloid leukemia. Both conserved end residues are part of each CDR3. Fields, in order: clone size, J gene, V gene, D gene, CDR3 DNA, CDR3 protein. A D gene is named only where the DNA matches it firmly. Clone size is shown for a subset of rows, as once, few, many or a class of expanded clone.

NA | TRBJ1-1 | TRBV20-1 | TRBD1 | TGCAGTGCTAGAGCCCCCGACAGGGGCGGGTACACTGAAGCTTTCTTT | CSARAPDRGGYTEAFF
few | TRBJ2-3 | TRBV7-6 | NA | TGTGCCAGCAGCTCGACACGGGGGCGCGGGACAGATACGCAGTATTTT | CASSSTRGRGTDTQYF
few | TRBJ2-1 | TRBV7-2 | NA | TGTGCCAGCAGCTTAGCTAACCTGAGGACACCCCGCGATGGCTACAATGAGCAGTTCTTC | CASSLANLRTPRDGYNEQFF
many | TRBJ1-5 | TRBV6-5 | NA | TGTGCCAGCAGTTACTCTATGGGTTCCAATCAGCCCCAGCATTTT | CASSYSMGSNQPQHF
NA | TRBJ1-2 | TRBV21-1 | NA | TGTGCCAGCAGCAGGTATTTGGACTATGGCTACACCTTC | CASSRYLDYGYTF
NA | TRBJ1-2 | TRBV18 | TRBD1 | TGTGCCAGCTCACCGTTAGACAGGGGATCGTCAGGCTACACCTTC | CASSPLDRGSSGYTF
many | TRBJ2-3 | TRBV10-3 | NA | TGTGCCATCAGTGAGTCGACGAAGGGGGCGGGGACGCAGTATTTT | CAISESTKGAGTQYF
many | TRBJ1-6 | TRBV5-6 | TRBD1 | TGTGCCAGCAGCTTCAGGGGGTCCTATAATTCACCCCTCCACTTT | CASSFRGSYNSPLHF
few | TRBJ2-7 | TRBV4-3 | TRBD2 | TGCGCCAGCAGCCAGCCGCGACTAGCGGGGGGTTCCGAGCAGTACTTC | CASSQPRLAGGSEQYF
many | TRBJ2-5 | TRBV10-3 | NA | TGTGCCATCAGCGGCCAGGAGGAGACCCAGTACTTC | CAISGQEETQYF
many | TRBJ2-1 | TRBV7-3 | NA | TGTGCCAGCAGCCGCTTCCGGGGACCCTACAATGAGCAGTTCTTC | CASSRFRGPYNEQFF
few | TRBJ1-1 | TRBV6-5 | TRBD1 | TGTGCCAGCGGCGACTCGGGACAGATGAACACTGAAGCTTTCTTT | CASGDSGQMNTEAFF
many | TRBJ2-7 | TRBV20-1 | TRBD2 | TGCAGTGCTAGAATGGGACTAGCAGGAAGGGAGCAGTACTTC | CSARMGLAGREQYF
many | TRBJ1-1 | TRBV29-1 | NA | TGCAGCGTCGTACGTTTGGGGCACACTGAAGCTTTCTTT | CSVVRLGHTEAFF
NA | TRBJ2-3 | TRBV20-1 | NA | TGCAGTGCTAGCCACGGGGTTAGCACAGATACGCAGTATTTT | CSASHGVSTDTQYF
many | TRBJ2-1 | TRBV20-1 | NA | TGCAGTGCTAGAAACCGGGGCATTAACAATGAGCAGTTCTTC | CSARNRGINNEQFF
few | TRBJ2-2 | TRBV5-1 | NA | TGCGCCAGCAGCTCGACAGACTTTAACACCGGGGAGCTGTTTTTT | CASSSTDFNTGELFF
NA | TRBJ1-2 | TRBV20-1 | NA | TGCAGTGCTAGAGAGACAGTTAACTATGGCTACACCTTC | CSARETVNYGYTF
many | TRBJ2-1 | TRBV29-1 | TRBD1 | TGCAGCGTTGAAGACCCCCTCGGGGACAGGGAGTTTGAGCAGTTCTTC | CSVEDPLGDREFEQFF
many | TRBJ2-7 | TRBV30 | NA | TGTGCCTGGAAAAAGGGTCCCTACGAGCAGTACTTC | CAWKKGPYEQYF
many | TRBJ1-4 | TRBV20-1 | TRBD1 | TGCAGTGCTAGAGGCAGGGGGAGTGAAAAACTGTTTTTT | CSARGRGSEKLFF
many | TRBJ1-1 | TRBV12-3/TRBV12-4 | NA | TGTGCCAGCAATAAGGGTGGTTCCTACACTGAAGCTTTCTTT | CASNKGGSYTEAFF
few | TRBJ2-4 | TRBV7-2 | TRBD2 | TGTGCCAGCAGCCCTACCGGGACCCCCGGGGGGAACATTCAGTACTTC | CASSPTGTPGGNIQYF
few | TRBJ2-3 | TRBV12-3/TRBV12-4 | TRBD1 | TGTGCCAGCAGCCAGGGGGCGTCGTCCACAGATACGCAGTATTTT | CASSQGASSTDTQYF
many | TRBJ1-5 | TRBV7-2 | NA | TGTGCCAGCAGCTTAGCACAGGATAATCAGCCCCAGCATTTT | CASSLAQDNQPQHF
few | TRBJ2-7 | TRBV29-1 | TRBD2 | TGCAGCGTGAGAGGCGGGGGAGAGCAGTACTTC | CSVRGGGEQYF
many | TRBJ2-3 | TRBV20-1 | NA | TGCAGTGCTAGAGTGGGGCAGGCGGATACGCAGTATTTT | CSARVGQADTQYF
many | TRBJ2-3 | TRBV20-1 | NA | TGCAGTGTTGGCCAAAGGTGGGATACGCAGTATTTT | CSVGQRWDTQYF
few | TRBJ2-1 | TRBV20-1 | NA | TGCAGTGCAACCGGGAGTAGCGGCCCCAAAGAGCAGTTCTTC | CSATGSSGPKEQFF
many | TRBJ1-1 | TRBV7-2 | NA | TGTGCCAGCAGCTTAGGGGGCAGTTACACTGAAGCTTTCTTT | CASSLGGSYTEAFF
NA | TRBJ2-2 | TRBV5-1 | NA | TGCGCCAGCAGCTGGGAGACAGGCAGCACCGGGGAGCTGTTTTTT | CASSWETGSTGELFF
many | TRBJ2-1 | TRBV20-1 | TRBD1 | TGCAGTGCTAAGACAGGGAATGCCTACAATGAGCAGTTCTTC | CSAKTGNAYNEQFF
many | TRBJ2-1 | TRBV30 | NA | TGTGCCTGGAGGAGCGACGGCAACTGGGAGCAGTTCTTC | CAWRSDGNWEQFF
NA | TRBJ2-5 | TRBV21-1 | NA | TGTGCCAGCAGCCCCCGTTTGGGAGGGCCCAAGACCCAGTACTTC | CASSPRLGGPKTQYF
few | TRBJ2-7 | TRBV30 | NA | TGTGCCAGGTCGAGAGACAGGACCAACGAGCAGTACTTC | CARSRDRTNEQYF
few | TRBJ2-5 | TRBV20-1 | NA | TGCAGTGTTAAAAGGGGGGGCTGGGAGACCCAGTACTTC | CSVKRGGWETQYF
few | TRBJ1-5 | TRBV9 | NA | TGTGCCAGCAGCGCCACCCCGGGAAGCCAGCCCCAGCATTTT | CASSATPGSQPQHF
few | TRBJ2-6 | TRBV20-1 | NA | TGCAGTGCTAGCGACAGGCAACACTCTGGGGCCAACGTCCTGACTTTC | CSASDRQHSGANVLTF
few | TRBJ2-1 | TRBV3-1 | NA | TGTGCCAGCAGCCAAGATGCGCTGGAAAAGGGCTCCTACAATGAGCAGTTCTTC | CASSQDALEKGSYNEQFF
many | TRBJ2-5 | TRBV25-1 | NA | TGTGCCAGCAGTGAACGGAATAGCGGTGAAGAGACCCAGTACTTC | CASSERNSGEETQYF
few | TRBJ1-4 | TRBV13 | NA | TGTGCCAGCAGCTTGGACAGACGAGGTGAAAAACTGTTTTTT | CASSLDRRGEKLFF
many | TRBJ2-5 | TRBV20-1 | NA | TGCAGTGCCACTCAAGAGACCCAGTACTTC | CSATQETQYF
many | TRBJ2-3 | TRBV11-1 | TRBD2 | TGTGCCAGCAGCTTAGGGGCGGGAGGCCGACTGAGCACAGATACGCAGTATTTT | CASSLGAGGRLSTDTQYF
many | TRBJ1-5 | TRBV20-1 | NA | TGCAGTGCTAGAGATCGCCCATTTGGGGTACATCAGCCCCAGCATTTT | CSARDRPFGVHQPQHF
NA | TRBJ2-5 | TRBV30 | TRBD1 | TGTGCCTTACAGGGGGCAAAAGAGACCCAGTACTTC | CALQGAKETQYF
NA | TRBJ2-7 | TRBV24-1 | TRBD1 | TGTGCCACCAGTGCCGGACAGGCGGCCTACGAGCAGTACTTC | CATSAGQAAYEQYF
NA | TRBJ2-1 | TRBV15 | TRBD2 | TGTGCCACCAGCACTCTAGCGGGGTACAATGAGCAGTTCTTC | CATSTLAGYNEQFF
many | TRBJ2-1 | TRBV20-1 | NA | TGCAGTGCTAGTGGGGCCTCCTACAATGAGCAGTTCTTC | CSASGASYNEQFF